These 25 T cell receptor beta chains share one sample of origin, sequenced in a study of T cell responses to AZD1222 COVID-19 vaccine. Profiling relied on immunoSEQ multiplex PCR, and the TCRdb table lists in-frame clones only, not all of them. This sample yields over 120,000 clones, of which roughly nine tenths are seen a single time; less than 2% belongs to the top ten. The sample in question was peripheral blood, obtained on day 0 of AZD1222 vaccination. The receptors were sampled from an adult in good health.

The chain joins TRBV27 to TRBJ2-5; 8 positions agree with TRBD2. Germline trimming cut 2 bases from V and 3 bases from J; bases unmatched to any gene: 11. The CDR3 is 17 residues long. CDR1 is MNHEY and CDR2 is SMNVEV in the germline V gene (reference sequence). The CDR3 sequence: CASSLGDYAGGEETQYF. The CDR3 coding sequence is TGTGCCAGCAGTTTAGGAGACTATGCCGGGGGGGAAGAGACCCAGTACTTC.

The CDR3 nucleotides read TGTGCCAGCAGCCAATGGCTTCTCAAGGGGGAGACCCAGTACTTC. This encodes CASSQWLLKGETQYF. This chain connects TRBV14 to TRBJ2-5; D possibly corresponds to TRBD1 (5 bases). Germline lookup yields CDR1 SGHDN and CDR2 FVKESK. The CDR3 is made up of 15 amino acids. The V end was cut by 2 bases, the J end by 5 bases, with 15 bases between.

This clone was observed a single time. V gene TRBV11-3 combines with J gene TRBJ1-3; no clear D gene. There are 14 residues in the CDR3. Germline CDR1 reads SGHNT; CDR2 reads YENEEA. V lost 5 bases and J 0 bases, leaving 8 bases between the germline ends. CDR3 residues: CASSRGYSGNTIYF. CDR3 coding DNA: TGTGCCAGCAGCAGAGGGTACTCTGGAAACACCATATATTTT.

V is TRBV19 and J is TRBJ2-1; 9 bases match TRBD2. The CDR3 totals 15 residues. Germline values: CDR1 LNHDA, CDR2 SQIVND (reference sequence). V trimming: 5 bases; J trimming: 6 bases; junction bases outside the gene matches: 8. CDR3 in DNA: TGTGCCAGTAGTCCCATTTTGCGGGGGGGCAATGAGCAGTTCTTC. Translated: CASSPILRGGNEQFF. Based on the CDR3 plus reference TRBV19 and TRBJ2-1, the full variable domain is DGGITQSPKYLFRKEGQNVTLSCEQNLNHDAMYWYRQDPGQGLRLIYYSQIVNDFQKGDIAEGYSVSREKKESFPLTVTSAQKNPTAFYLCASSPILRGGNEQFFGPGTRLTVL.

This rearrangement joins TRBV9 to TRBJ1-2, with D maybe TRBD1 (6 bases). Germline V CDR1 and CDR2: SGDLS, YYNGEE. The V end lost 5 bases, the J end lost 4 bases, and 12 bases lay between the germline ends. CDR3 length equals 13 residues. This CDR3 reads CASSPGEPYGYTF. The CDR3 DNA reads TGTGCCAGCAGTCCAGGGGAACCCTATGGCTACACCTTC. The full variable domain, with the rest looked up from reference TRBV9 and TRBJ1-2, is DSGVTQTPKHLITATGQRVTLRCSPRSGDLSVYWYQQSLDQGLQFLIQYYNGEERAKGNILERFSAQQFPDLHSELNLSSLELGDSALYFCASSPGEPYGYTFGSGTRLTVV.

V usage is TRBV4-2 and J usage is TRBJ1-2, with D possibly TRBD1 on 5 matching bases. The CDR3 runs to 14 residues. The ends were cut back, 1 base at V and 3 bases at J, with 9 bases in the middle. The V gene's germline CDR1 is LGHNA and CDR2 YNFKEQ. CDR3 amino acids: CASSQAGMDYGYTF. Here the CDR3 DNA reads TGTGCCAGCAGCCAAGCAGGGATGGACTATGGCTACACCTTC.

The chain recombines TRBV19 with TRBJ2-2; 7 bases line up with TRBD1. The germline V gene has CDR1 LNHDA and CDR2 SQIVND (reference sequence). Trimming at V came to 4 bases and at J to 6 bases, leaving 5 bases not matched to a gene. This CDR3 has 14 amino acids. The CDR3 region is CASSRLQGPGELFF. In DNA, the CDR3 is TGTGCCAGTAGTAGACTACAGGGGCCCGGGGAGCTGTTTTTT.

This chain links TRBV7-3 with TRBJ2-5; TRBD1 agrees at 7 bases. J gave up 5 bases and V 5 bases, and 5 bases lay outside the gene matches. Per germline, CDR1 SGHTA and CDR2 FQGTGA. This CDR3 contains 13 residues. For the CDR3, the DNA is TGTGCCAGCAGCGTATACAGGGGCGAGACCCAGTACTTC. Its protein product is CASSVYRGETQYF.

Comments on this clone: Distinct nucleotide sequences in the sample also encode this CDR3. This chain connects TRBV6-4 to TRBJ2-3, with D hard to call. Trimming took 0 bases from V and 2 from J, leaving 9 bases between them. CDR3 length: 15 amino acids. CDR1 MRHNA and CDR2 SNTAGT come from the germline V gene. CDR3 sequence reads: CASSDSTGSTDTQYF. DNA for the CDR3: TGTGCCAGCAGTGACTCGACTGGGTCCACAGATACGCAGTATTTT.

This clone showed up just a few times. This chain connects TRBV12-5 to TRBJ2-1, with TRBD2 matching 15 bases. This CDR3 comprises 18 residues. The V gene's germline CDR1 is LGHNT and CDR2 FRNRAP. V lost 1 base and J lost 7; bases outside the gene matches: 8. This CDR3 is CASGLGRWTSGGANEQFF. The DNA of the CDR3 is TGTGCTAGTGGTTTGGGACGATGGACTAGCGGGGGGGCTAATGAGCAGTTCTTC.

This chain links TRBV27 with TRBJ2-2; 9 bases map to TRBD2. Trimming at V came to 3 bases and at J to 5 bases, leaving 7 bases not matched to a gene. Germline V gene sequence: CDR1 MNHEY, CDR2 SMNVEV (reference sequence). The CDR3 covers 16 residues. The CDR3 loop is CASSFYSGGETGELFF. CDR3 DNA sequence: TGTGCCAGCAGTTTCTATAGCGGGGGTGAGACCGGGGAGCTGTTTTTT.

The chain carries TRBV5-4 and TRBJ1-2, with D tentatively TRBD1 (5 bases). Trimming removed 4 bases at V and 2 bases at J, with 12 bases between. CDR3 length equals 14 residues. Germline V gene lookup returns CDR1 SGHNT and CDR2 YYREEE (reference sequence). The CDR3 coding sequence is TGTGCCAGCAGCCCCACCAGGGTGAACTATGGCTACACCTTC. Amino acid sequence: CASSPTRVNYGYTF.

CDR3 nucleotide sequence: TGTGCCAGCAGTTATAGCGGGGGGGCCTCGTTCGAGCAGTACTTC. This sequence encodes CASSYSGGASFEQYF. The chain uses TRBV7-2 and TRBJ2-7; 11 positions match TRBD2. Germline-derived CDR1 and CDR2 are SGHTA and FQGNSA. Trimming cost V 6 bases and J 6 bases; bases outside gene matches: 10. The CDR3 has 15 amino acids. Based on the CDR3 plus reference TRBV7-2 and TRBJ2-7, the full variable domain is GAGVSQSPSNKVTEKGKDVELRCDPISGHTALYWYRQSLGQGLEFLIYFQGNSAPDKSGLPSDRFSAERTGGSVSTLTIQRTQQEDSAVYLCASSYSGGASFEQYFGPGTRLTVT.

V and J are TRBV27 and TRBJ2-7; D call uncertain. Trimming took 6 bases from V and 7 from J, leaving 19 bases between them. The germline CDR1 and CDR2 sequences are MNHEY and SMNVEV (reference sequence). CDR3 length equals 14 residues. The CDR3 bases are TGTGCCAGCAGACATAATTTAGGCCTGGGGGAGCAGTACTTC. It codes for CASRHNLGLGEQYF.

The chain uses TRBV7-9 and TRBJ1-1; D is possibly TRBD1 (6 bases). Germline-derived CDR1 and CDR2 are SEHNR and FQNEAQ (reference sequence). The V gene lost 9 bases and the J gene lost 0 bases, with 23 bases spanning the gap. This CDR3 spans 17 amino acids. The CDR3: CARNHRVSIFVNTEAFF. Here the CDR3 DNA reads TGTGCCAGGAACCACAGGGTTAGTATTTTCGTGAACACTGAAGCTTTCTTT.

The rearrangement joins TRBV6-1 to TRBJ2-2; D possibly matches TRBD1 or TRBD2 (5 bases each). This CDR3 is built from 16 residues. Germline CDR1 is MNHNS and CDR2 is SASEGT. V was shortened by 2 bases and J by 5 bases, with 15 bases between the two germline ends. CDR3 DNA sequence: TGTGCCAGCAGTGAATACAGGTTCCGAGGGACCGGGGAGCTGTTTTTT. This sequence encodes CASSEYRFRGTGELFF.

V is TRBV4-3 and J is TRBJ1-5; D gene ambiguous. The CDR3 has 13 residues. Germline assignment: CDR1 LGHNA and CDR2 YSLEER. With 0 bases removed from V and 6 bases from J, the gap between germline ends came to 6 bases. CDR3 coding DNA: TGCGCCAGCAGCCAAGACTGGAGTCAGCCCCAGCATTTT. Translating gives CASSQDWSQPQHF.

The V and J genes are TRBV4-1 and TRBJ1-4, with a tentative D call TRBD1 (5 bases). This CDR3 is built from 13 residues. Trimming took 1 base from V and 6 from J, leaving 6 bases between them. From germline, CDR1 is MGHRA and CDR2 YSYEKL. CDR3 sequence (DNA): TGCGCCAGCAGCCAAGGGGGGGATGAAAAACTGTTTTTT. This sequence encodes CASSQGGDEKLFF.

The genes are TRBV7-2 and TRBJ2-1, with D perhaps assigned TRBD1 or TRBD2 (6 bases each). Germline V gene lookup returns CDR1 SGHTA and CDR2 FQGNSA. The CDR3 has 17 amino acids. With 5 bases removed from V and 1 base from J, the gap between germline ends came to 18 bases. Here the CDR3 reads CASSPGAGATSYNEQFF. The CDR3 DNA reads as TGTGCCAGCAGCCCGGGGGCAGGGGCCACTTCCTACAATGAGCAGTTCTTC.

The chain links TRBV7-3 to TRBJ2-7, with a possible D match to TRBD2 (7 bases). Germline V gene sequence: CDR1 SGHTA, CDR2 FQGTGA. Between the trimmed V and J ends, which lost 6 bases and 5 bases, there was a span of 14 bases. The CDR3 length is 13 residues. CDR3 bases: TGTGCCAGCAGTGAGGGGGGGGCCCACGAGCAGTACTTC. It yields the protein CASSEGGAHEQYF.

The rearrangement joins TRBV27 to TRBJ2-3; D remains ambiguous. Between the trimmed V and J ends, which lost 5 bases and 5 bases, there was a span of 5 bases. This CDR3 has 11 residues. CDR1 MNHEY and CDR2 SMNVEV come from the germline V gene (reference sequence). The CDR3 bases are TGTGCCAGCAGTCGTGGAGATACGCAGTATTTT. It translates to CASSRGDTQYF.

This chain connects TRBV7-9 to TRBJ1-3; a weak D match, TRBD1 (6 bases). The ends were cut back, 5 bases at V and 0 bases at J, with 11 bases in the middle. The CDR3 is made up of 15 amino acids. Per the germline V gene, CDR1 is SEHNR and CDR2 is FQNEAQ (reference sequence). CDR3 sequence (DNA): TGTGCCAGCAGCCCCAGGGGCTTCTCTGGAAACACCATATATTTT. Translating gives CASSPRGFSGNTIYF. Together with reference TRBV7-9 and TRBJ1-3, the CDR3 gives the full variable domain: DTGVSQNPRHKITKRGQNVTFRCDPISEHNRLYWYRQTLGQGPEFLTYFQNEAQLEKSRLLSDRFSAERPKGSFSTLEIQRTEQGDSAMYLCASSPRGFSGNTIYFGEGSWLTVV.

The chain couples TRBV19 to TRBJ1-1; tentatively, D is TRBD1 (5 bases). This CDR3 is 14 amino acids long. CDR1 is LNHDA and CDR2 is SQIVND in the germline V gene (reference sequence). V lost 5 bases and J lost 0, with 10 bases in between. Written as DNA, the CDR3 is TGTGCCAGTAGTTTGGGGACTATGAACACTGAAGCTTTCTTT. It specifies CASSLGTMNTEAFF.

The rearrangement links TRBV10-3 to TRBJ2-5; 7 bases line up with TRBD2. V shed 4 bases, J shed 5 bases, and the junction held 7 bases outside the gene matches. The V gene's germline CDR1 is ENHRY and CDR2 SYGVKD. The CDR3 loop spans 14 amino acids. CDR3 DNA: TGTGCCATCAGTGGGACTAGATCTGGGGAGACCCAGTACTTC. As protein: CAISGTRSGETQYF.

The chain is built from TRBV13 and TRBJ1-4; D is unclear. Germline assignment: CDR1 PRHDT and CDR2 FYEKMQ (reference sequence). The V and J ends lost 1 base and 11 bases respectively, with 17 bases between them. The CDR3 covers 15 residues. The CDR3 DNA sequence: TGTGCCAGCAGCTTAGTTTCCCCGGGCGGCGGGAAACTGTTTTTT. Amino acids: CASSLVSPGGGKLFF.